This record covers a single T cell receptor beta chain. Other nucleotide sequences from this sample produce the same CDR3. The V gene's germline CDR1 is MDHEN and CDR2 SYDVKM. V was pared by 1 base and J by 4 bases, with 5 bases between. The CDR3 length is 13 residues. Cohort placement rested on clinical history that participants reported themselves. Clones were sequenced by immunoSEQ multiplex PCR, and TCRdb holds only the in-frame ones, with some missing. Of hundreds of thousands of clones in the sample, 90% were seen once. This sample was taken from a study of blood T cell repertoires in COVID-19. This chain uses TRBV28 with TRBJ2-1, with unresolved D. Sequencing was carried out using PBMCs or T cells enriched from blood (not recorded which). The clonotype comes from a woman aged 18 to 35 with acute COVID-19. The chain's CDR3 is CASSLSGYNEQFF. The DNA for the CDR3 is TGTGCCAGCAGTTTATCAGGATACAATGAGCAGTTCTTC.